This T cell receptor beta chain originates from a study of blood T cell repertoires in COVID-19. Overall study context: Italy, Spain and the United States were the sources of the convalescent and acute COVID-19 samples. The analysed material was cDNA or gDNA that came from T cells, B-cell-depleted T cells, or PBMCs.

Seattle patient enrollment occurred during active infection, with longitudinal follow-up thereafter. Original processing notes: Nucleated cell number was recorded as an estimate derived from reference gene primer amplification. TCRdb's copy holds only in-frame clones and misses some; the assay was immunoSEQ multiplex PCR. V, J and clone size derive from that table, while D and trimming were established from the DNA sequence. The sample lists 380,000 or so clones, 75% to 90% occurring once. The V gene lost 0 bases and the J gene lost 4 bases, with 4 bases spanning the gap. This CDR3 is 12 amino acids long. Germline loops: CDR1 SGDLS, CDR2 YYNGEE.

The sample consisted of peripheral blood. The sequence was collected from a woman aged 55-70 years with COVID-19, enrolled during active disease. The genes are TRBV9 and TRBJ2-5, with unresolved D. CDR3 bases: TGTGCCAGCAGCGTAGGGGCAGAGACCCAGTACTTC. The encoded protein is CASSVGAETQYF.